This T cell receptor beta chain was recovered during a study of T-cell memory formation after mild COVID-19. MiXCR, applied by TCRdb to the 5' RACE reads, yields one record per CDR3 protein. The table shows around 370,000 distinct CDR3 sequences, with 20% to 25% occurring only once. CDR1 SQVTM and CDR2 ANQGSEA come from the germline V gene. CDR3 length: 14 amino acids. J was trimmed by 6 bases and V by 4 bases; bases with no gene match: 4. The material sequenced was PBMCs or a T cell subset sorted from them (not recorded which). This chain joins TRBV29-1 and TRBJ2-1, with TRBD2 matching over 12 bases. This receptor was obtained from an adult woman who had mild COVID-19 (a few samples of this study predate the infection). Cell type and time point are not known. The CDR3 DNA reads TGCAGCGTTGTAGAGGGACTAGCGGGCAATGAGCAGTTCTTC. Its protein product is CSVVEGLAGNEQFF.